This T cell receptor (beta chain) derives from a study of PD-1 blockade in classical Hodgkin lymphoma. Findings of the study overall: Newly diagnosed patients and complete responders had comparable diversity at baseline. Baseline TCR diversity was reportedly lower in newly diagnosed patients than in healthy donors. It was reported as lower still in relapsed/refractory patients. The CD4+ diversity rise by C4D1 was clearest in complete responders.

On this clone itself: The antigen remains undetermined.

Profiling relied on immunoSEQ multiplex PCR, and the TCRdb table lists in-frame clones only, not all of them. The sample yields about 30,000 clones, almost 90% seen once. After removal of 5 bases from V and 5 bases from J, the junction contained 7 bases not matched to a gene. Germline V gives CDR1 SGHNT, CDR2 YENEEA. This CDR3 region has 15 residues. Each patient experienced a relapse that followed autologous stem cell transplantation, and brentuximab vedotin exposure varied. PBMCs, once thawed, yielded CD8+ T cells isolated by magnetic negative selection. Patients had relapsed/refractory classical Hodgkin lymphoma with complete response, partial response or progressive disease as best response.

V usage is TRBV11-3 and J usage is TRBJ2-5, with 11 bases that match TRBD2. The sample consisted of CD8+ T cells from blood, taken at baseline. The sequence came from a human donor with classical Hodgkin lymphoma. The CDR3 is CASSATSGSMETQYF. The CDR3 nucleotides read TGTGCCAGCAGCGCTACTAGCGGGAGTATGGAGACCCAGTACTTC.